Sequencing of this T cell receptor beta chain was carried out in a study of cytotoxic CD8 clonotypes in ibrutinib-treated CLL. With sequencing, the targeted depth ranged from 1 in 200,000 to 1 in 1 million T cells. Only in-frame clones appear in the TCRdb table, and some are missing; sequencing was by immunoSEQ multiplex PCR. Here the sample spans over 130,000 clones, around 82% being singletons. Findings and caveats of the study: Treatment saw public clonotypes, which were uncommon, either contract or stay stable. Clonality went higher at ibrutinib response and then dropped back toward baseline at progression.

V dropped 4 bases and J dropped 2 bases, with 10 bases sitting between them. The CDR3 totals 14 residues. The germline V gene encodes CDR1 SGHRS and CDR2 YFSETQ. This clone was counted a single time. Its antigen is unknown. Specimen: PBMCs, collected after 36 months of ibrutinib treatment. The origin of this receptor is a human donor with chronic lymphocytic leukemia. This chain joins TRBV5-1 and TRBJ1-3; D is perhaps TRBD1 (6 bases). This chain's CDR3 is CASSPGATGNTIYF. The CDR3 DNA reads TGCGCCAGCAGCCCGGGGGCCACTGGAAACACCATATATTTT.